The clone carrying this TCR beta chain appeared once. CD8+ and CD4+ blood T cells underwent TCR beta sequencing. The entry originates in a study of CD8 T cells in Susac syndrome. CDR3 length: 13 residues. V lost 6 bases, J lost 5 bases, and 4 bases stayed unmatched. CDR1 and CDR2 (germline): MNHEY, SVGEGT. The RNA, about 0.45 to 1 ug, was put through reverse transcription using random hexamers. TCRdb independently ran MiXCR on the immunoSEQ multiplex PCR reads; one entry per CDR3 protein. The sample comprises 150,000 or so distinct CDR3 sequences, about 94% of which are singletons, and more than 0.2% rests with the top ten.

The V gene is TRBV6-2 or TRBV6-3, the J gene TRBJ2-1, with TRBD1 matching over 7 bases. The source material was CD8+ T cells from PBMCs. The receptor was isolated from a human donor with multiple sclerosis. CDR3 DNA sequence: TGTGCCAGCAGGGGACAGCTTCACAATGAGCAGTTCTTC. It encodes CASRGQLHNEQFF.